Each of the 3 T cell receptor beta chains below was sequenced from the same sample in a study of memory CD4+ T cells and cytomegalovirus serostatus. The sort gate was single viable CD3+CD4+CD8-CD45RO+ cells for memory CD4+ T cells. Produced via immunoSEQ multiplex PCR; TCRdb's table is partial and in-frame only. The sample includes some 58,000 clones, 77% seen only once; the top ten take almost 0.9%. The sample consisted of memory CD4+ T cells from blood. These receptors were obtained from an adult in good health and CMV-seronegative.

A single count supports this clone. V is TRBV28 and J is TRBJ2-2, with 9 bases identical to TRBD1. The germline gives CDR1 MDHEN, CDR2 SYDVKM. The CDR3 sequence is 15 residues long. Trimming at V came to 6 bases and at J to 6 bases, leaving 8 bases not matched to a gene. The DNA for the CDR3 is TGTGCCAGCAGCCGTGACAGGGGGTTTTCCGGGGAGCTGTTTTTT. The encoded protein is CASSRDRGFSGELFF.

This chain connects TRBV5-8 to TRBJ2-7; 7 positions match TRBD1. The length of the CDR3 is 12 residues. Germline CDR1 is SGHTS and CDR2 is YDEGEE. Germline trimming cut 4 bases from V and 4 bases from J; bases unmatched to any gene: 2. CDR3 coding DNA: TGTGCCAGCAGCCTGACAGGGTACGAGCAGTACTTC. Translation: CASSLTGYEQYF.

The CDR3 region is CASSLEGYTGELFF. CDR3 nucleotide sequence: TGTGCCAGCAGCTTGGAAGGGTACACCGGGGAGCTGTTTTTT. The chain is built from TRBV7-2 and TRBJ2-2, with D unresolved. CDR1 SGHTA and CDR2 FQGNSA come from the germline V gene. V lost 3 bases and J 3 bases, leaving 8 bases between the germline ends. The CDR3 spans 14 residues.